The 31 T cell receptor beta chains below were found in one sample sequenced in a study of blood T cell repertoires in COVID-19. Measured with immunoSEQ multiplex PCR; TCRdb has only the in-frame clones, and not every one. The sample includes roughly 210,000 clones, 84% of them seen just once. The sample taken for sequencing was peripheral blood. The source of these receptors is a woman of 80 years or more with COVID-19, enrolled during active disease.

The J gene is TRBJ1-4, the V gene TRBV27; D gene unclear. The CDR3 length is 12 residues. Between the trimmed V and J ends, which lost 6 bases and 6 bases, there was a span of 8 bases. Germline lookup yields CDR1 MNHEY and CDR2 SMNVEV (reference sequence). The CDR3 DNA sequence: TGTGCCAGCAGACAGAGGGATGAAAAACTGTTTTTT. It translates to CASRQRDEKLFF.

J is TRBJ1-5 and V is TRBV5-1; D may be TRBD1 (5 bases). Trimming shortened V by 0 bases and J by 7 bases, and 14 bases separated the two germline ends. The germline CDR1 and CDR2 sequences are SGHRS and YFSETQ. This CDR3 comprises 15 residues. The CDR3 loop is CASSLAPGSEQPQHF. The CDR3 nucleotides read TGCGCCAGCAGCTTGGCACCAGGGTCGGAACAGCCCCAGCATTTT.

The J gene is TRBJ2-7, the V gene TRBV11-2; 8 bases line up with TRBD1. V lost 5 bases and J lost 11; bases outside the gene matches: 11. Germline values: CDR1 SGHAT, CDR2 FQNNGV. The CDR3 has 13 amino acids. The CDR3 nucleotides are TGTGCCAGCAGCACCAGGACAGGGTTGAAGGAGTACTTC. Translated: CASSTRTGLKEYF.

This clone was observed a handful of times. V is TRBV4-1 and J is TRBJ2-5, with a tentative D call TRBD2 (7 bases). The CDR3 contains 13 residues. V gave up 4 bases and J gave up 4 bases, with 10 bases separating them. CDR1 is MGHRA and CDR2 is YSYEKL in the germline V gene. Here the CDR3 DNA reads TGCGCCAGCAGCCGGGGGGGCCTAGAGACCCAGTACTTC. This codes for CASSRGGLETQYF.

This chain uses TRBV5-5 with TRBJ1-3, with 8 bases identical to TRBD1. Germline CDR1 is SGHKS and CDR2 is YYEKEE (reference sequence). The CDR3 runs to 18 residues. With 3 bases clipped from V and 2 bases from J, the junction kept 13 bases outside the gene matches. Here the CDR3 DNA reads TGTGCCAGCAGCTCCCACCATGACAGGGGTGGAGCTGGAAACACCATATATTTT. This encodes CASSSHHDRGGAGNTIYF.

As DNA, the CDR3 is TGTGCCAGCAGCCCCACCTTACAGGGATCAGATACGCAGTATTTT. Translation: CASSPTLQGSDTQYF. The chain combines TRBV7-2 with TRBJ2-3; TRBD1 might be the D (6 bases). The CDR3 consists of 15 residues. Germline V CDR1 and CDR2: SGHTA, FQGNSA. V was pared by 5 bases and J by 4 bases, with 16 bases between.

The CDR3 here is CASSTTGGASGANVLTF. For the CDR3, the DNA is TGTGCCAGTAGTACGACAGGGGGCGCATCTGGGGCCAACGTCCTGACTTTC. V is TRBV19 and J is TRBJ2-6; 10 nucleotides align to TRBD1. CDR1 LNHDA and CDR2 SQIVND come from the germline V gene (reference sequence). The CDR3 is 17 amino acids. The ends lost 4 bases at V and 1 base at J; junction bases unmatched: 4.

This sequence joins TRBV5-1 and TRBJ2-5, with D perhaps matching TRBD2 (7 bases). This CDR3 is 15 amino acids long. The V gene's germline CDR1 is SGHRS and CDR2 YFSETQ. With 3 bases removed from V and 5 bases from J, the gap between germline ends came to 17 bases. DNA for the CDR3: TGCGCCAGCAGCTCGGCCGGGGGGCACGGCGAGACCCAGTACTTC. It codes for CASSSAGGHGETQYF.

This clone has more than one count but fewer than ten. V gene TRBV5-1 combines with J gene TRBJ1-1; weak D call: TRBD1 (6 bases). Per the germline V gene, CDR1 is SGHRS and CDR2 is YFSETQ. The V end was cut by 6 bases, the J end by 1 base, with 13 bases between. The CDR3 totals 14 residues. CDR3 in amino acids: CASTLGGANTEAFF. The DNA for the CDR3 is TGCGCCAGCACCCTTGGGGGGGCGAACACTGAAGCTTTCTTT.

V gene TRBV9 combines with J gene TRBJ2-3, with 8 bases aligning to TRBD2. With V trimmed by 1 base and J by 3 bases, 7 bases remained unmatched. Germline V gene lookup returns CDR1 SGDLS and CDR2 YYNGEE. CDR3 size: 16 residues. The CDR3 loop reads CASSVRGTSGTDTQYF. For the CDR3, the DNA is TGTGCCAGCAGCGTACGTGGGACTAGTGGAACAGATACGCAGTATTTT.

This clone was detected a few times. The gene calls are TRBV7-9 and TRBJ2-2; D might be TRBD1 (6 bases). The V and J ends lost 4 bases and 7 bases respectively, with 10 bases between them. CDR3 length: 13 residues. The germline V gene encodes CDR1 SEHNR and CDR2 FQNEAQ (reference sequence). The CDR3 here is CASSSQGFGELFF. CDR3 DNA sequence: TGTGCCAGCAGCTCACAGGGTTTCGGGGAGCTGTTTTTT.

The chain is built from TRBV18 and TRBJ1-2, with D perhaps TRBD1 (6 bases). The CDR3 runs 16 residues. Per the germline V gene, CDR1 is KGHSH and CDR2 is LQKENI. Between the trimmed V and J ends, which lost 4 bases and 4 bases, there was a span of 19 bases. CDR3 region: CASSRMGSGVSYGYTF. The CDR3 region has the DNA TGTGCCAGCTCACGGATGGGGTCAGGGGTTTCCTATGGCTACACCTTC.

V usage is TRBV6-5 and J usage is TRBJ1-1; tentatively, D is TRBD1 (5 bases). The germline V gene has CDR1 MNHEY and CDR2 SVGAGI. Trimming removed 5 bases from V and 7 bases from J, with 14 bases in between. The length of the CDR3 is 13 residues. CDR3 bases: TGTGCCAGCAGTCCCGGGACTTCCCGTGAAGCTTTCTTT. Translated, it gives CASSPGTSREAFF.

The rearrangement joins TRBV19 to TRBJ2-1; D might be TRBD1 (6 bases). The CDR3 consists of 13 residues. CDR1 and CDR2 (germline): LNHDA, SQIVND (reference sequence). The V end was cut by 7 bases, the J end by 4 bases, with 11 bases between. The CDR3 DNA sequence: TGTGCCAGTAATACAGGGTTATACAATGAGCAGTTCTTC. Translating it yields CASNTGLYNEQFF. The whole variable domain, filled in from reference TRBV19 and TRBJ2-1, reads DGGITQSPKYLFRKEGQNVTLSCEQNLNHDAMYWYRQDPGQGLRLIYYSQIVNDFQKGDIAEGYSVSREKKESFPLTVTSAQKNPTAFYLCASNTGLYNEQFFGPGTRLTVL.

The rearrangement links TRBV18 to TRBJ1-5; TRBD1 might be the D (5 bases). The CDR3 loop spans 13 amino acids. Germline CDR1 is KGHSH and CDR2 is LQKENI. Deletions cut 3 bases from V and 7 bases from J, with 10 bases between. DNA for the CDR3: TGTGCCAGCTCACCTTCGGGGGACCAGCCCCAGCATTTT. This encodes CASSPSGDQPQHF.

V gene TRBV7-2 combines with J gene TRBJ1-2, with unresolved D. V was trimmed by 2 bases and J by 6 bases, leaving 10 bases between them. From germline, CDR1 is SGHTA and CDR2 FQGNSA. CDR3 size: 13 residues. The CDR3 is CASSLFPEHGYTF. CDR3 sequence (DNA): TGTGCCAGCAGCTTATTTCCGGAGCATGGCTACACCTTC.

CDR3 loop: CASGTGNTDTQYF. CDR3 bases: TGTGCCAGCGGGACAGGGAACACAGATACGCAGTATTTT. The J gene is TRBJ2-3, the V gene TRBV2; 9 positions match TRBD1. The germline V gene has CDR1 SNHLY and CDR2 FYNNEI. This CDR3 has 13 residues. V lost 8 bases to trimming and J lost 2 bases; unmatched junction nucleotides: 2.

J is TRBJ1-1 and V is TRBV6-5, with TRBD1 as a possible D gene (5 bases). The CDR3 has 14 residues. From germline, CDR1 is MNHEY and CDR2 SVGAGI. The V gene lost 6 bases and the J gene lost 4 bases, with 15 bases spanning the gap. The CDR3 protein is CASSLAGPGTEAFF. DNA for the CDR3: TGTGCCAGCAGCCTCGCGGGACCCGGCACTGAAGCTTTCTTT.

A single count supports this clone. The chain links TRBV19 to TRBJ2-2; 8 bases are a match to TRBD2. V dropped 4 bases and J dropped 5; count of bases not matched to a gene: 6. This CDR3 comprises 15 residues. In germline, CDR1 is LNHDA, CDR2 SQIVND (reference sequence). CDR3 nucleotides: TGTGCCAGTAGTACGGGGGGGCGTAGAACCGGGGAGCTGTTTTTT. This gives the protein CASSTGGRRTGELFF.

This rearrangement joins TRBV2 to TRBJ1-5; 9 bases map to TRBD1. CDR3 size: 15 residues. V shed 6 bases, J shed 0 bases, and the junction held 3 bases outside the gene matches. Germline V CDR1 and CDR2: SNHLY, FYNNEI. The CDR3 nucleotides are TGTGCCAGCAGGGGGACAGGGTTTAGCAATCAGCCCCAGCATTTT. Encoded protein: CASRGTGFSNQPQHF.

This chain connects TRBV3-1 (or the pseudogene TRBV3-2) to TRBJ1-1; D gene unclear. Germline CDR1 and CDR2: LGHDT and YNNKEL (reference sequence). V was pared by 1 base and J by 4 bases, with 13 bases between. CDR3 length: 15 residues. The CDR3 DNA reads TGTGCCAGCAGCCAAGTTCTAAGCACCTTCACTGAAGCTTTCTTT. Translated: CASSQVLSTFTEAFF.

This chain uses TRBV27 with TRBJ1-1; tentatively, D is TRBD1 (6 bases). V was cut by 4 bases and J by 4 bases, with 16 bases left in between. The CDR3 is 15 amino acids. Germline-derived CDR1 and CDR2 are MNHEY and SMNVEV (reference sequence). The CDR3 loop reads CASSSQGLRSTEAFF. CDR3 sequence (DNA): TGTGCCAGCAGTTCTCAGGGGTTGAGAAGCACTGAAGCTTTCTTT.

This rearrangement joins TRBV19 to TRBJ1-5; perhaps TRBD1 as D (6 bases). V lost 3 bases to trimming and J lost 4 bases, with 13 bases between them. CDR3 length: 15 amino acids. Germline V gene data show CDR1 as LNHDA and CDR2 as SQIVND (reference sequence). CDR3 loop: CASSINGQRNQPQHF. The CDR3, as DNA: TGTGCCAGTAGTATTAATGGACAGCGTAATCAGCCCCAGCATTTT.

This clone was counted between two and nine times. The V call is TRBV19, the J call TRBJ1-2, with D perhaps TRBD1 (6 bases). The germline gives CDR1 LNHDA, CDR2 SQIVND (reference sequence). Trimming stripped 6 bases from V and 0 bases from J, with 17 bases between. This CDR3 contains 16 residues. The CDR3 DNA follows: TGTGCCAGTAGCCCCGGGGGGACAAAAGCTAACTATGGCTACACCTTC. Translation: CASSPGGTKANYGYTF.

The chain employs TRBV7-2 and TRBJ1-1, with D tentatively TRBD1 (6 bases). CDR3 length: 14 amino acids. In germline, CDR1 is SGHTA, CDR2 FQGNSA. The germline V and J ends were trimmed by 2 bases and 5 bases, with 12 bases remaining between them. In nucleotides, the CDR3 is TGTGCCAGCAGCTTATTGGGGGCAGATACTGAAGCTTTCTTT. Its protein product is CASSLLGADTEAFF. Supplemented by reference TRBV7-2 and TRBJ1-1, the full variable domain reads GAGVSQSPSNKVTEKGKDVELRCDPISGHTALYWYRQSLGQGLEFLIYFQGNSAPDKSGLPSDRFSAERTGGSVSTLTIQRTQQEDSAVYLCASSLLGADTEAFFGQGTRLTVV.

This clone was seen once. The gene calls are TRBV11-3 and TRBJ2-7; 7 bases agree with TRBD1. The CDR3 is 15 amino acids. CDR1 and CDR2 from the germline V gene are SGHNT and YENEEA. J was trimmed by 0 bases and V by 1 base; bases with no gene match: 3. Written as DNA, the CDR3 is TGTGCCAGCAGCTTAGTAAGGGACAGCTCCTACGAGCAGTACGTC. It translates to CASSLVRDSSYEQYV.

This clone was picked up one time. The chain carries TRBV9 and TRBJ2-2; no clear D gene. Germline CDR1 is SGDLS and CDR2 is YYNGEE. The CDR3 length is 14 residues. V was cut by 0 bases and J by 4 bases, with 7 bases left in between. CDR3: CASSVDRVTGELFF. CDR3 nucleotides: TGTGCCAGCAGCGTAGACCGGGTCACCGGGGAGCTGTTTTTT.

Of note for this clone: Other DNA sequences from this sample encode an identical CDR3 as well. This chain connects TRBV6-5 to TRBJ2-3; possible D gene TRBD2, 6 bases. Germline V lookup: CDR1 MNHEY, CDR2 SVGAGI. CDR3 length: 13 amino acids. The V and J ends lost 6 bases and 2 bases respectively, with 9 bases between them. In DNA form, the CDR3 reads TGTGCCAGCAGAAGGGACTCCACAGATACGCAGTATTTT. Translating gives CASRRDSTDTQYF.

V usage is TRBV3-1 (or the pseudogene TRBV3-2) and J usage is TRBJ1-5, with 7 nucleotides matching TRBD1. The CDR3 sequence is 15 residues long. With V trimmed by 4 bases and J by 1 base, 4 bases remained unmatched. Germline CDR1 and CDR2: LGHDT and YNNKEL (reference sequence). CDR3 in DNA: TGTGCCAGCAGCCTCGCAGGGGGGAGCAATCAGCCCCAGCATTTT. It yields the protein CASSLAGGSNQPQHF.

The chain recombines TRBV2 with TRBJ1-2; 8 bases align to TRBD1. V gave up 6 bases and J gave up 4 bases; unmatched junction bases: 10. CDR1 is SNHLY, CDR2 FYNNEI, per germline. The CDR3 length is 15 residues. CDR3 protein: CASSEPTGVGYGYTF. As DNA, the CDR3 is TGTGCCAGCAGCGAACCGACAGGGGTCGGCTATGGCTACACCTTC.

V gene TRBV27 combines with J gene TRBJ1-1; 7 bases agree with TRBD1. This CDR3 region has 14 residues. V lost 6 bases to trimming and J lost 4 bases; unmatched junction nucleotides: 8. Germline CDR1 MNHEY, CDR2 SMNVEV (reference sequence). The CDR3 spells CASRKGGMGTEAFF. The CDR3 DNA reads TGTGCCAGCAGGAAAGGGGGCATGGGCACTGAAGCTTTCTTT.